Each of the 24 T cell receptor beta chains below was sequenced from the same sample in a study of T cell responses to AZD1222 COVID-19 vaccine. Some clones are missing from TCRdb's copy, which holds only in-frame ones; the method was immunoSEQ multiplex PCR. The sample contains about 130,000 clones, roughly 88% of which appear only once. The sample consisted of peripheral blood, taken 28 days after the second AZD1222 dose. The origin of the receptors is an adult who received the AZD1222 COVID-19 vaccine.

This chain connects TRBV30 to TRBJ1-5; TRBD1 is a possible D gene (5 bases). V lost 1 base and J 5 bases, leaving 9 bases between the germline ends. The CDR3 runs to 13 residues. Germline assignment: CDR1 GTSNPN and CDR2 SVGIG (reference sequence). CDR3 sequence: CAWSDRFDQPQHF. CDR3 sequence (DNA): TGTGCCTGGAGTGACAGGTTTGATCAGCCCCAGCATTTT.

J is TRBJ2-2 and V is TRBV20-1; no firm D call. The CDR3 is made up of 11 amino acids. V was pared by 5 bases and J by 5 bases, with 6 bases between. The germline gives CDR1 DFQATT, CDR2 SNEGSKA (reference sequence). For the CDR3, the DNA is TGCAGTGCTTCAAAGACCGGGGAGCTGTTTTTT. Its translation: CSASKTGELFF.

This rearrangement joins TRBV30 to TRBJ1-3; D is ambiguous. There are 13 residues in the CDR3. The V end was cut by 4 bases, the J end by 4 bases, with 11 bases between. The germline gives CDR1 GTSNPN, CDR2 SVGIG (reference sequence). CDR3 amino acids: CAWIGIAGNTIYF. The CDR3 bases are TGTGCCTGGATCGGGATCGCGGGAAACACCATATATTTT.

The chain recombines TRBV6-1 with TRBJ2-1; TRBD1 or TRBD2 may be the D gene (5 bases each). CDR3 length equals 15 residues. Germline CDR1 and CDR2: MNHNS and SASEGT. Between the trimmed V and J ends, which lost 1 base and 0 bases, there was a span of 7 bases. This CDR3 is CASSEGGSSYNEQFF. The CDR3 region has the DNA TGTGCCAGCAGTGAAGGGGGGAGCTCCTACAATGAGCAGTTCTTC.

The chain carries TRBV10-3 and TRBJ2-3; TRBD2 agrees at 9 bases. The germline V gene has CDR1 ENHRY and CDR2 SYGVKD. Losses at the gene ends were 2 bases for V and 7 bases for J; bases not matched to a gene: 7. CDR3 length: 15 amino acids. CDR3 region: CAISEGSGSYYTQYF. DNA of the CDR3: TGTGCCATCAGTGAGGGTAGCGGGAGTTACTATACGCAGTATTTT.

This chain joins TRBV2 and TRBJ1-2; TRBD1 is a possible D gene (6 bases). The CDR3 has 13 amino acids. The V end lost 7 bases, the J end lost 6 bases, and 15 bases lay between the germline ends. Germline CDR1 reads SNHLY; CDR2 reads FYNNEI. Here the CDR3 reads CASIRGGYDGYTF. The CDR3 region has the DNA TGTGCCAGCATCCGAGGGGGGTATGATGGCTACACCTTC.

The V call is TRBV5-1, the J call TRBJ2-3; D is undetermined. The CDR3 loop spans 15 amino acids. The V gene's germline CDR1 is SGHRS and CDR2 YFSETQ. Trimming removed 0 bases at V and 4 bases at J, with 12 bases between. The CDR3 DNA reads as TGCGCCAGCAGCTTGGCCTCCGGAGTAGCAGATACGCAGTATTTT. Translation gives CASSLASGVADTQYF.

The chain carries TRBV28 and TRBJ1-5; perhaps TRBD1 as D (5 bases). Germline loops: CDR1 MDHEN, CDR2 SYDVKM. V dropped 6 bases and J dropped 11 bases, with 11 bases sitting between them. This CDR3 contains 11 residues. Written as DNA, the CDR3 is TGTGCCAGCAGGGGACTTCTTTCCCAGCATTTT. Translated: CASRGLLSQHF.

The rearrangement uses TRBV19 and TRBJ1-2, with 9 bases fitting TRBD1. Losses at the gene ends were 5 bases for V and 8 bases for J; bases not matched to a gene: 6. Germline CDR1 LNHDA, CDR2 SQIVND (reference sequence). This CDR3 is 13 amino acids long. In DNA, the CDR3 is TGTGCCAGTAGTCTACAGGGGGCTCGGGGCTACACCTTC. Amino acid sequence: CASSLQGARGYTF. Together with reference TRBV19 and TRBJ1-2, the CDR3 gives the full variable domain: DGGITQSPKYLFRKEGQNVTLSCEQNLNHDAMYWYRQDPGQGLRLIYYSQIVNDFQKGDIAEGYSVSREKKESFPLTVTSAQKNPTAFYLCASSLQGARGYTFGSGTRLTVV.

The V call is TRBV11-2, the J call TRBJ1-5, with D tentatively TRBD1 (5 bases). Trimming shortened V by 5 bases and J by 3 bases, and 20 bases separated the two germline ends. Germline values: CDR1 SGHAT, CDR2 FQNNGV. CDR3 size: 17 residues. The DNA of the CDR3 is TGTGCCAGCAGCATTCCGGACAACCACCCAAACAATCAGCCCCAGCATTTT. Its protein is CASSIPDNHPNNQPQHF.

The sample holds one count of this clone. The gene calls are TRBV5-4 and TRBJ2-7; D gene unclear. Trimming took 1 base from V and 7 from J, leaving 6 bases between them. CDR3 size: 11 residues. Germline V gene data show CDR1 as SGHNT and CDR2 as YYREEE (reference sequence). The CDR3 reads CASSLLGEQYF. CDR3 in DNA: TGTGCCAGCAGCTTGCTGGGGGAGCAGTACTTC.

This clone was recorded only once. J is TRBJ2-7 and V is TRBV13; 10 nucleotides align to TRBD1. The ends lost 6 bases at V and 1 base at J; junction bases unmatched: 9. This CDR3 spans 16 amino acids. Germline loops: CDR1 PRHDT, CDR2 FYEKMQ (reference sequence). CDR3 DNA sequence: TGTGCCAGCAGAGCCAAGGGGACAGGGGATTCCTACGAGCAGTACTTC. Translation: CASRAKGTGDSYEQYF.

The chain couples TRBV5-1 to TRBJ2-7; 9 nucleotides align to TRBD1. V was pared by 4 bases and J by 5 bases, with 7 bases of the junction left unmatched. Germline V gene data show CDR1 as SGHRS and CDR2 as YFSETQ. The CDR3 loop spans 14 amino acids. The CDR3 coding sequence is TGCGCCAGCAGCATGGGACAGGGCGTCCACGAGCAGTACTTC. Encoded protein: CASSMGQGVHEQYF.

The V call is TRBV3-1 (or the pseudogene TRBV3-2), the J call TRBJ1-2, with D perhaps TRBD1 (5 bases). The CDR3 is made up of 14 amino acids. V lost 6 bases, J lost 0 bases, and 11 bases lay in between. Looked up from germline, CDR1 is LGHDT and CDR2 is YNNKEL (reference sequence). This CDR3 reads CASRDRGSNYGYTF. The DNA of the CDR3 is TGTGCCAGCAGGGACCGGGGCTCTAACTATGGCTACACCTTC.

V usage is TRBV5-8 and J usage is TRBJ1-5, with a weak D call TRBD1 (5 bases). The V end lost 2 bases, the J end lost 7 bases, and 13 bases lay between the germline ends. The germline V gene has CDR1 SGHTS and CDR2 YDEGEE. This CDR3 has 14 residues. CDR3 in amino acids: CASSFVGRDQPQHF. The CDR3 nucleotides are TGTGCCAGCAGCTTTGTGGGCAGGGACCAGCCCCAGCATTTT.

This chain's CDR3 is CASTPTSAIYNEQFF. The CDR3 DNA reads TGTGCCAGCACCCCTACTAGCGCGATATACAATGAGCAGTTCTTC. This chain joins TRBV4-2 and TRBJ2-1; TRBD2 matches 7 bases. V trimming: 7 bases; J trimming: 4 bases; junction bases outside the gene matches: 10. There are 15 residues in the CDR3. Germline V lookup: CDR1 LGHNA, CDR2 YNFKEQ.

The V gene is TRBV7-9, the J gene TRBJ1-3; D call uncertain. V lost 6 bases and J 0 bases, leaving 15 bases between the germline ends. The germline CDR1 and CDR2 sequences are SEHNR and FQNEAQ (reference sequence). The CDR3 covers 16 residues. CDR3 sequence: CASSFQTLTSGNTIYF. The DNA of the CDR3 is TGTGCCAGCAGTTTCCAGACACTTACCTCTGGAAACACCATATATTTT.

The gene calls are TRBV6-5 and TRBJ1-1, with 7 bases aligning to TRBD1. The germline gives CDR1 MNHEY, CDR2 SVGAGI. The trim removed 7 bases at V and 10 bases at J, leaving 12 bases unmatched. CDR3 length: 13 residues. The CDR3 loop reads CASTRLQGMGAFF. CDR3 in DNA: TGTGCCAGCACCAGATTACAGGGGATGGGAGCTTTCTTT.

This clone was seen a handful of times. This chain uses TRBV27 with TRBJ2-3; D gene unclear. CDR1 MNHEY and CDR2 SMNVEV come from the germline V gene (reference sequence). This CDR3 is 16 amino acids long. The germline V and J ends were trimmed by 4 bases and 5 bases, with 19 bases remaining between them. CDR3 in DNA: TGTGCCAGCAGTTGTGGACCACCGTCGTGGGAAGATACGCAGTATTTT. This sequence encodes CASSCGPPSWEDTQYF.

V gene TRBV10-2 combines with J gene TRBJ1-2; a weak D match, TRBD1 (5 bases). From germline, CDR1 is WSHSY and CDR2 SAAADI. Trimming took 2 bases from V and 7 from J, leaving 14 bases between them. The CDR3 sequence is 14 residues long. CDR3 DNA: TGCGCCAGCAGTGAGGTGCAGGGTTTCGGTGGCTACACCTTC. Translation: CASSEVQGFGGYTF.

This CDR3 is CSARDTGELFF. CDR3 coding DNA: TGCAGTGCTAGAGATACCGGGGAGCTGTTTTTT. V usage is TRBV20-1 and J usage is TRBJ2-2; unclear D gene. Trimming removed 0 bases at V and 5 bases at J, with 1 base between. The germline V gene encodes CDR1 DFQATT and CDR2 SNEGSKA (reference sequence). The length of the CDR3 is 11 residues.

This chain links TRBV20-1 with TRBJ1-1; no clear D. Germline V gene sequence: CDR1 DFQATT, CDR2 SNEGSKA (reference sequence). The V end was cut by 6 bases, the J end by 1 base, with 3 bases between. CDR3 length: 10 amino acids. CDR3 nucleotides: TGCAGTGCCGCGAACACTGAAGCTTTCTTT. This encodes CSAANTEAFF.

The chain joins TRBV4-1 to TRBJ1-2; D gene uncertain. The V gene lost 1 base and the J gene lost 4 bases, with 7 bases spanning the gap. CDR1 is MGHRA, CDR2 YSYEKL, per germline. There are 13 residues in the CDR3. DNA of the CDR3: TGCGCCAGCAGCCAAGCGATCCCCTATGGCTACACCTTC. Translating it yields CASSQAIPYGYTF.

The chain links TRBV30 to TRBJ2-3, with a possible D match to TRBD1 (5 bases). Germline CDR1 GTSNPN, CDR2 SVGIG (reference sequence). The V gene lost 0 bases and the J gene lost 6 bases, with 10 bases spanning the gap. This CDR3 spans 13 amino acids. The CDR3 nucleotides are TGTGCCTGGAGTGTAATGAACAGGGATACGCAGTATTTT. It codes for CAWSVMNRDTQYF.